A selection of T cell receptor beta chains follows, all from one sample in a study of OX40 agonist ivuxolimab in advanced cancers. TCRdb keeps only in-frame clones here, not all; method: immunoSEQ multiplex PCR. This sample has about 40,000 clones, with about 91% found just once. The source was CD4+ or CD8+ T cells sorted from blood, collected in a trial of the OX40 agonist ivuxolimab. These receptors were collected from an adult with an advanced solid tumor such as melanoma, head and neck, liver or kidney cancer. Each CDR3 is given with its conserved first and last residue.

TRBV28	TRBJ2-7	CASRSGTSGSYEQYF
TRBV29-1	TRBJ2-3	CSVVRLGGGSGDTQYF
TRBV5-6	TRBJ2-1	CASSLPTGSTYNEQFF
TRBV27	TRBJ2-1	CASRIDDGQFYEQFF
TRBV2	TRBJ2-7	CASTTDRARYPYEQYF
TRBV6-1	TRBJ2-7	CASSDPGQPAYEQYF
TRBV7-9	TRBJ2-1	CASSQDPYNEQFF
TRBV28	TRBJ2-5	CASSLTPASVAETQYF
TRBV27	TRBJ2-5	CASSSGTGGETQYF
TRBV7-9	TRBJ2-1	CASSLVAQEQFF
TRBV28	TRBJ2-7	CASSPLLAGETPEQYF
TRBV4-1	TRBJ2-7	CASSQDWSGYYEQYF
TRBV10-1	TRBJ1-2	CASSEVPGDGYTF
TRBV7-9	TRBJ2-1	CASSLVGEGGCEQFF